The TCR beta chain under discussion was sequenced for a study of early T cells in non-severe SARS-CoV-2 infection. This clonotype was picked up a small number of times. In TCRdb, the 5' RACE reads were re-called with MiXCR into one record per CDR3 protein. The sample comprises some 35,000 distinct CDR3 sequences, 3% to 4.5% of which are singletons, and about a tenth rests with the top ten. V trimming: 5 bases; J trimming: 6 bases; junction bases outside the gene matches: 3. The CDR3 consists of 12 residues. V gene TRBV12-3 or TRBV12-4 combines with J gene TRBJ1-1; 7 bases fit TRBD1. Sequenced: whole blood. The sequence was collected from an adult who was a healthcare worker with PCR-confirmed SARS-CoV-2 infection or an uninfected control (not recorded which). The CDR3, as DNA: TGTGCCAGCAGTGACAGGGTAGCTGAAGCTTTCTTT. Amino acid sequence: CASSDRVAEAFF.